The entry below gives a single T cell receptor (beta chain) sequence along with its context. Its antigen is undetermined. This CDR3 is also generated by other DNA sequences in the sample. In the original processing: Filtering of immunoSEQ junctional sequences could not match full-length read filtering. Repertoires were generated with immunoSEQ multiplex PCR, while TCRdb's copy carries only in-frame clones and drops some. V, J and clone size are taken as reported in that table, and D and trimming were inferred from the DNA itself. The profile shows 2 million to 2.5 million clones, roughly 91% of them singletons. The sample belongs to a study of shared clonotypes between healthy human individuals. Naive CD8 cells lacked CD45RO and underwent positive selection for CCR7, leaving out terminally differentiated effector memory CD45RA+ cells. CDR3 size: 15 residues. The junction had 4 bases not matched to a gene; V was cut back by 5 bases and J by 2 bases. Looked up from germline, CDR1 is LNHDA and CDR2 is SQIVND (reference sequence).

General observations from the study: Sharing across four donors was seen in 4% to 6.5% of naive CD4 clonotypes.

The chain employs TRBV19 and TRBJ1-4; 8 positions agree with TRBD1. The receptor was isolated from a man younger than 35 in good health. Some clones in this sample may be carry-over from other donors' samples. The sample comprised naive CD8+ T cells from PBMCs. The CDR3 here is CASSDRGATNEKLFF. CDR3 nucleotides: TGTGCCAGTAGTGACAGGGGAGCTACTAATGAAAAACTGTTTTTT.